This T cell receptor (beta chain) was sequenced during a study of blood T cells in healthy people across ages. Study-level findings and limits: Older age coincided with a roughly linear decline in TCR beta diversity per million T cells.

This clonotype has a handful of counts. The antigen is not known. Germline assignment: CDR1 LGHNA and CDR2 YNFKEQ. The CDR3 totals 14 residues. V shed 0 bases, J shed 6 bases, and the junction held 2 bases outside the gene matches. A J-beta primer mix and a sample-barcoded 5' primer were used in a second PCR of about 6 to 12 cycles. TCRdb recomputed calls from the 5' RACE reads with MiXCR, one row per CDR3 protein. The top ten hold approximately 40% of the sample, which has hundreds of thousands of distinct CDR3 sequences, under 65% seen once. V and J are TRBV4-2 and TRBJ1-2; TRBD1 aligns across 9 bases. The specimen sequenced was blood. The sequence came from a man aged 55 to 70 in good health. The CDR3 here is CASSQDRTGDGYTF. The CDR3, as DNA: TGTGCCAGCAGCCAAGATAGGACAGGGGATGGCTACACCTTC.